This T cell receptor (beta chain) originates from a study of T cell changes during pregnancy in multiple sclerosis (dated by TCRdb to between 2018 and 2020). Concerning the study at large: In women with multiple sclerosis, the researchers looked at how the T cell repertoire shifted as pregnancy progressed.

Libraries came from the immunoSEQ multiplex PCR assay. TCRdb mirrors the immuneACCESS table, restricted to in-frame sequences. Some clones are absent from its copies; in checked studies, under half trace to an unresolved V gene, and the reason for the others is unknown. The sample yields approximately 84,000 clones; approximately 95% were counted once. About 0.99% of the sample lies in the top ten. Worth noting for this clone: Its antigen is still unknown. Base-call qualities are not available, and no considerably larger clone is one nucleotide away.

Deletion took 8 bases off V and 3 bases off J, with a span of 18 bases between the germline ends. The germline V gene supplies CDR1 MDHEN and CDR2 SYDVKM. The CDR3 has 15 amino acids, counting the end cysteine and phenylalanine. The sequence is cut down to CDR3 DNA, 45 bases in frame from base 1. The source material was peripheral blood, sampled in the second trimester of pregnancy. The sequence came from a female donor in good health, enrolled as a control in a pregnancy study. The sequence is built from TRBV28 and TRBJ2-3; TRBD1 is a possible D gene, resting on 6 matching bases. The CDR3 protein is CASEERSRGTDTQYF. The sequenced DNA: TGTGCCAGCGAAGAAAGGTCGAGGGGGACAGATACGCAGTATTTT.